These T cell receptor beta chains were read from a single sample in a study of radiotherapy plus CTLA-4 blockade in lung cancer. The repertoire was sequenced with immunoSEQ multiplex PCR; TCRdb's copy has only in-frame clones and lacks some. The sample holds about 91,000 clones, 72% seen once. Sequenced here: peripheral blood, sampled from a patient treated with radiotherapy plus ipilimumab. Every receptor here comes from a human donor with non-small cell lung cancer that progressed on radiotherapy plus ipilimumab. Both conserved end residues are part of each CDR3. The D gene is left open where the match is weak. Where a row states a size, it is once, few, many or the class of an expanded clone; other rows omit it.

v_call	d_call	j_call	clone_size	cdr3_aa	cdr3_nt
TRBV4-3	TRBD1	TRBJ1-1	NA	CASSQDTGGSTEAFF	TGCGCCAGCAGCCAAGATACAGGGGGATCCACTGAAGCTTTCTTT
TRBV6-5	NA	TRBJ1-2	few	CASSEYSTYGYTF	TGTGCCAGCAGTGAATACAGCACCTATGGCTACACCTTC
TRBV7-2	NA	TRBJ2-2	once	CASSPGTYTGELFF	TGTGCCAGCAGCCCGGGTACTTACACCGGGGAGCTGTTTTTT
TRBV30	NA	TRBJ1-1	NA	CAWSVGLNTEAFF	TGTGCCTGGAGTGTAGGGCTAAACACTGAAGCTTTCTTT
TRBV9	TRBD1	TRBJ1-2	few	CASSVADRGPYGYTF	TGTGCCAGCAGCGTAGCGGACAGGGGGCCCTATGGCTACACCTTC
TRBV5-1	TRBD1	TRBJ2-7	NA	CASSLTAGTGSYEQYF	TGCGCCAGCAGCTTAACCGCCGGGACAGGGTCCTACGAGCAGTACTTC
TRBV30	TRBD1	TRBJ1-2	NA	CAWSVGEGAYYGYTF	TGTGCCTGGAGTGTAGGGGAGGGGGCCTACTATGGCTACACCTTC
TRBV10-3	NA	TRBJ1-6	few	CAISESAVYSPLHF	TGTGCCATCAGTGAGTCGGCGGTCTATTCACCCCTCCACTTT
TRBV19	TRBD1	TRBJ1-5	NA	CASRKNRGENQPQHF	TGTGCCAGTAGGAAGAACAGGGGAGAAAACCAGCCCCAGCATTTT
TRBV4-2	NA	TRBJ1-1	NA	CASSASSMNTEAFF	TGTGCCAGCAGCGCTAGTAGCATGAACACTGAAGCTTTCTTT
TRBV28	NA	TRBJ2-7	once	CASSPGPRRDEQYF	TGTGCCAGCAGTCCCGGGCCCCGGAGGGACGAGCAGTACTTC